These 8 T cell receptor beta chains originate from one sample sequenced in a study of T cell responses to AZD1222 COVID-19 vaccine. Some clones are missing from TCRdb's copy, which holds only in-frame ones; the method was immunoSEQ multiplex PCR. Counted here are 120,000 or so clones, approximately 89% occurring once; the ten biggest clones make up about 5.6%. Source: peripheral blood, taken on day 0 of AZD1222 vaccination. Receptors originate from an adult in good health.

This chain connects TRBV7-9 to TRBJ2-3; a possible D gene is TRBD2 (5 bases). CDR1 is SEHNR and CDR2 is FQNEAQ in the germline V gene (reference sequence). The CDR3 length is 17 residues. V was pared by 0 bases and J by 4 bases, with 17 bases between. The CDR3 region is CASSLAPKPRVADTQYF. The CDR3 bases are TGTGCCAGCAGCTTAGCGCCTAAGCCGAGGGTTGCAGATACGCAGTATTTT.

The CDR3 DNA sequence: TGTGCCAGCAGCCCACTTACGATAATCGGGACCCAGTACTTC. Translated, it gives CASSPLTIIGTQYF. The V call is TRBV7-2, the J call TRBJ2-5, with D unclear. Trimming cost V 5 bases and J 7 bases, with 17 bases left between them. The CDR3 runs to 14 residues. Germline CDR1 reads SGHTA; CDR2 reads FQGNSA.

The chain couples TRBV2 to TRBJ1-2; 10 nucleotides match TRBD1. This CDR3 is 13 amino acids long. V was pared by 6 bases and J by 8 bases, with 6 bases of the junction left unmatched. Per germline, CDR1 SNHLY and CDR2 FYNNEI. CDR3 loop: CASSRGQGIGYTF. CDR3 DNA: TGTGCCAGCAGCCGGGGACAGGGGATCGGCTACACCTTC.

This sequence joins TRBV29-1 and TRBJ1-5; a weak D match, TRBD1 (6 bases). Trimming stripped 5 bases from V and 9 bases from J, with 17 bases between. Germline V gives CDR1 SQVTM, CDR2 ANQGSEA. This CDR3 contains 13 residues. This CDR3 is CSVSSGTFRPQHF. The CDR3 DNA is TGCAGCGTTTCATCCGGGACATTCCGGCCCCAGCATTTT.

The CDR3 sequence: CASGSGQGETQYF. CDR3 DNA: TGTGCTAGTGGTAGCGGACAGGGGGAGACCCAGTACTTC. The chain links TRBV12-5 to TRBJ2-5; 9 bases match TRBD1. V trimming: 5 bases; J trimming: 5 bases; junction bases outside the gene matches: 3. Germline loops: CDR1 LGHNT, CDR2 FRNRAP. This CDR3 has 13 amino acids. The entire variable domain, with the rest obtained from reference TRBV12-5 and TRBJ2-5, is as follows: DARVTQTPRHKVTEMGQEVTMRCQPILGHNTVFWYRQTMMQGLELLAYFRNRAPLDDSGMPKDRFSAEMPDATLATLKIQPSEPRDSAVYFCASGSGQGETQYFGPGTRLLVL.

V and J are TRBV11-1 and TRBJ2-7; 15 nucleotides line up with TRBD2. Germline loops: CDR1 SGHAT, CDR2 FQDESV (reference sequence). Unmatched junction bases numbered 5, after V lost 5 bases and J lost 6 bases. The length of the CDR3 is 15 residues. The CDR3, as DNA: TGTGCCAGCAGCCGGACTAGCGGGAGGGGGATCGAGCAGTACTTC. Translated: CASSRTSGRGIEQYF.

The V and J genes are TRBV2 and TRBJ2-1, with TRBD2 matching 9 bases. V was clipped by 8 bases and J by 6 bases; unmatched bases: 11. Germline values: CDR1 SNHLY, CDR2 FYNNEI. The CDR3 spans 15 residues. In nucleotides, the CDR3 is TGTGCCAGCCTTGGGTGGGGACTAGCCCCCAATGAGCAGTTCTTC. It is translated as CASLGWGLAPNEQFF.

This clone appeared once. At one of its ends the junction is not consistent with the germline gene, which may arise from a read error. The chain uses TRBV3-1 (or the pseudogene TRBV3-2) and TRBJ1-5, with D hard to call. The CDR3 spans 15 residues. Germline CDR1 is LGHDT and CDR2 is YNNKEL (reference sequence). For the CDR3, the DNA is TGTGCCAGCAGTCAAGGGCTGGGGAGCAATCAGCCCCAGCATTTT. This translates into CASSQGLGSNQPQHF.